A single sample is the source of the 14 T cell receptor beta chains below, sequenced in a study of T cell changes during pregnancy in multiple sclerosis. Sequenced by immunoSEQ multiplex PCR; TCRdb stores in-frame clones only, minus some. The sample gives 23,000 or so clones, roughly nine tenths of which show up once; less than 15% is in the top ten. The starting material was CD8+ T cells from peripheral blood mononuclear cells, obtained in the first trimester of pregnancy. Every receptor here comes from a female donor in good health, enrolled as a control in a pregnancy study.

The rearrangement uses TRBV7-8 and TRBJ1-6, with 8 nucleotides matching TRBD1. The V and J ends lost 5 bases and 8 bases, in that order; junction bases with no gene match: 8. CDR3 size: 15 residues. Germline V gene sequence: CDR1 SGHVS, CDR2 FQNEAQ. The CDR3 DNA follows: TGTGCCAGCAGCGCGCGCAGGGGGCCGGATTCACCCCTCCACTTT. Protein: CASSARRGPDSPLHF.

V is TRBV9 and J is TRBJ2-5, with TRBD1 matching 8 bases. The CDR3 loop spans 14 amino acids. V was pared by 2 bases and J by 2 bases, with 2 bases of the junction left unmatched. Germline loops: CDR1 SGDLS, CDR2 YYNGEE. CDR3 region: CASSVDRGQETQYF. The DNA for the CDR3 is TGTGCCAGCAGCGTTGACAGGGGACAAGAGACCCAGTACTTC.

DNA for the CDR3: TGCAGCGTTGAAGAGCCGGGACAGGGGACCAGGAACACTGAAGCTTTCTTT. Its translation is CSVEEPGQGTRNTEAFF. V gene TRBV29-1 combines with J gene TRBJ1-1, with 10 bases identical to TRBD1. The CDR3 is 17 residues long. Per germline, CDR1 SQVTM and CDR2 ANQGSEA. V shed 0 bases and J 1 base; nucleotides not matched to a gene: 8.

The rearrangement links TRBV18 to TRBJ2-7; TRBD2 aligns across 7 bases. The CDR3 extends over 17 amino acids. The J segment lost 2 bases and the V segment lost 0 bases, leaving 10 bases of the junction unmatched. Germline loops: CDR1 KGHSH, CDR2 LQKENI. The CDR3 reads CASSPPGQGLKTYEQYF. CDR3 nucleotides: TGTGCCAGCTCACCACCGGGGCAGGGACTAAAAACCTACGAGCAGTACTTC.

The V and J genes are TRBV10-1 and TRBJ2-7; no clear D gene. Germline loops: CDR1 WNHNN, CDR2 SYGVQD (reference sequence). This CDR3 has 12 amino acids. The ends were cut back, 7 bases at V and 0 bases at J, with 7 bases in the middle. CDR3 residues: CASTHYSYEQYF. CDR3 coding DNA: TGCGCCAGCACCCACTACTCCTACGAGCAGTACTTC.

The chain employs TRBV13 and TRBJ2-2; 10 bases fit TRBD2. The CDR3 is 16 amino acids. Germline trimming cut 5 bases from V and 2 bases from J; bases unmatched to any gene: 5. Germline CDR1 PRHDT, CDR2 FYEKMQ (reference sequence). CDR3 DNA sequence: TGTGCCAGCAGCCCTACTAGCGGGATTAACACCGGGGAGCTGTTTTTT. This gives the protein CASSPTSGINTGELFF.

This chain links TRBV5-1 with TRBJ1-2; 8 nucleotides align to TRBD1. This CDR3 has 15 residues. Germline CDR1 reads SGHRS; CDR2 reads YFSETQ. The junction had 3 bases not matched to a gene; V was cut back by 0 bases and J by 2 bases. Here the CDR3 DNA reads TGCGCCAGCAGCTTGGGGACAGGGTTGAACTATGGCTACACCTTC. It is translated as CASSLGTGLNYGYTF.

DNA for the CDR3: TGTGCCAGCAGCCCCCGTACAGTCTCCTACAATGAGCAGTTCTTC. This codes for CASSPRTVSYNEQFF. The genes are TRBV7-9 and TRBJ2-1, with unresolved D. The germline CDR1 and CDR2 sequences are SEHNR and FQNEAQ (reference sequence). Deletions cut 5 bases from V and 0 bases from J, with 11 bases between. There are 15 residues in the CDR3.

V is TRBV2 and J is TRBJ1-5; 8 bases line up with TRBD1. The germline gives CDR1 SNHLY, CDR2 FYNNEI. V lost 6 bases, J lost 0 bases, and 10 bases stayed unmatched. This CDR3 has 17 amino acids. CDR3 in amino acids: CASRKEGQETSNQPQHF. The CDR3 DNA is TGTGCCAGCAGAAAAGAGGGACAGGAGACTAGCAATCAGCCCCAGCATTTT.

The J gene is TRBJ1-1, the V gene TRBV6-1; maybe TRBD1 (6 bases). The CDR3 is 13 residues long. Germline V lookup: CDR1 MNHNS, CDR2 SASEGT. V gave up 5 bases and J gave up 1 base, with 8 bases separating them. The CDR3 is CASSRQENTEAFF. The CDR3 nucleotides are TGTGCCAGCAGTAGACAGGAGAACACTGAAGCTTTCTTT.

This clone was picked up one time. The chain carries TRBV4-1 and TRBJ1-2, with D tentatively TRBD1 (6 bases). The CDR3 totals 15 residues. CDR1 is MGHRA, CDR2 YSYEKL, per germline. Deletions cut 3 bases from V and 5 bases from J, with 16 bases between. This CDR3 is CASSHTLQGGYGYTF. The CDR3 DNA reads TGCGCCAGCAGCCATACATTACAGGGTGGATATGGCTACACCTTC.

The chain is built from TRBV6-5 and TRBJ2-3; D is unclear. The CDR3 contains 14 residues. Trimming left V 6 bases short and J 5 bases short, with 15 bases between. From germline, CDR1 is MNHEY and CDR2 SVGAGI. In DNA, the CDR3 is TGTGCCAGCAGGGAGAGCGCCGAAGGAGATACGCAGTATTTT. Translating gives CASRESAEGDTQYF.

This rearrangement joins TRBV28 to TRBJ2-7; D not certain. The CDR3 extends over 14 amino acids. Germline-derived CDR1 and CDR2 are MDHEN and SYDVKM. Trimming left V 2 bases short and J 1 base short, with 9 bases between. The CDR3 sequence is CASSLGQFSYEQYF. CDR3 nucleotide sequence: TGTGCCAGCAGTTTAGGGCAGTTTTCCTACGAGCAGTACTTC. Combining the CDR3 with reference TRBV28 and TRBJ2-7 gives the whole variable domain DVKVTQSSRYLVKRTGEKVFLECVQDMDHENMFWYRQDPGLGLRLIYFSYDVKMKEKGDIPEGYSVSREKKERFSLILESASTNQTSMYLCASSLGQFSYEQYFGPGTRLTVT.

The CDR3 reads CASSYSISSVEQFF. CDR3 nucleotides: TGTGCCAGCAGTTACTCGATATCGTCGGTGGAGCAGTTCTTC. This sequence joins TRBV6-5 and TRBJ2-1; no clear D gene. V was trimmed by 0 bases and J by 10 bases, leaving 13 bases between them. The CDR3 runs to 14 residues. Germline-derived CDR1 and CDR2 are MNHEY and SVGAGI.